The present T cell receptor (beta chain) was sequenced within a study of shared clonotypes between healthy human individuals. In the study overall: Per-donor plates numbered three CD4 naive, three CD4 memory, two CD8 naive and one CD8 memory.

This CDR3 contains 10 residues. Germline lookup yields CDR1 MDHEN and CDR2 SYDVKM. The V and J ends lost 4 bases and 9 bases respectively, with 6 bases between them. CD8 memory merged CD45RO+ with CCR7-negative CD45RA+ TemRA cells. Produced via immunoSEQ multiplex PCR; TCRdb's table is partial and in-frame only. This table holds about 110,000 clones, less than 75% found once. Sample: memory CD8+ T cells sorted from blood. As for subset: CD45RO+ cells pooled with CCR7-negative TemRA cells. This clonotype originated in a woman aged 25 to 39 in good health. The chain couples TRBV28 to TRBJ2-5, with unresolved D. CDR3 DNA sequence: TGTGCCAGCAGTTCCCACCCCCAGTACTTC. Translating it yields CASSSHPQYF. Drawing the rest from reference TRBV28 and TRBJ2-5, the complete variable domain is DVKVTQSSRYLVKRTGEKVFLECVQDMDHENMFWYRQDPGLGLRLIYFSYDVKMKEKGDIPEGYSVSREKKERFSLILESASTNQTSMYLCASSSHPQYFGPGTRLLVL.